The rows below give T cell receptor beta chains drawn from one sample of a study of shared clonotypes between healthy human individuals. This table comes from immunoSEQ multiplex PCR, and its TCRdb copy is limited to in-frame clones, with some not included. The sample has about 510,000 clones, almost 97% seen once. The specimen was naive CD4+ T cells sorted from blood. The receptors shown here come from a woman aged 30 to 39 in good health. Each CDR3 is given with its conserved first and last residue. The order of the fields is clone size, V gene, J gene, CDR3 length, CDR3 protein. The size entry is marked missing in some rows and otherwise reads once, few, many or a size class.

clone_size: -
v_call: TRBV6-5
j_call: TRBJ2-1
cdr3_length: 15
cdr3_aa: CASSYGSPLYNEQFF

clone_size: -
v_call: TRBV19
j_call: TRBJ2-6
cdr3_length: 17
cdr3_aa: CATATEGGPAGANVLTF

clone_size: -
v_call: TRBV19
j_call: TRBJ1-2
cdr3_length: 14
cdr3_aa: CASSLTSRGHGYTF

clone_size: -
v_call: TRBV19
j_call: TRBJ1-2
cdr3_length: 15
cdr3_aa: CASSPRQGQFYGYTF

clone_size: -
v_call: TRBV28
j_call: TRBJ1-2
cdr3_length: 15
cdr3_aa: CASKMTGRHNYGYTF

clone_size: -
v_call: TRBV27
j_call: TRBJ2-1
cdr3_length: 18
cdr3_aa: CASRGTSGSPGRGNEQFF

clone_size: once
v_call: TRBV5-1
j_call: TRBJ2-1
cdr3_length: 12
cdr3_aa: CASSIQGNEQFF

clone_size: -
v_call: TRBV19
j_call: TRBJ2-2
cdr3_length: 16
cdr3_aa: CATRGLAGGDTGELFF

clone_size: -
v_call: TRBV5-4
j_call: TRBJ2-4
cdr3_length: 15
cdr3_aa: CASSLGVRVTDIQYF

clone_size: -
v_call: TRBV5-6
j_call: TRBJ1-3
cdr3_length: 16
cdr3_aa: CASSLVSQSSGNTIYF

clone_size: once
v_call: TRBV2
j_call: TRBJ1-1
cdr3_length: 15
cdr3_aa: CASKLAGGSYTEAFF

clone_size: -
v_call: TRBV10-3
j_call: TRBJ1-3
cdr3_length: 17
cdr3_aa: CAISENLRDQTGNTIYF

clone_size: -
v_call: TRBV6-5
j_call: TRBJ2-7
cdr3_length: 16
cdr3_aa: CASSYSGSGLNYEQYF

clone_size: -
v_call: TRBV5-1
j_call: TRBJ2-7
cdr3_length: 12
cdr3_aa: CASGTTGYEQYF

clone_size: -
v_call: TRBV28
j_call: TRBJ1-2
cdr3_length: 13
cdr3_aa: CASSGQGFGGYTF

clone_size: -
v_call: TRBV7-2
j_call: TRBJ2-5
cdr3_length: 11
cdr3_aa: CASSLVETQYF

clone_size: -
v_call: TRBV28
j_call: TRBJ2-7
cdr3_length: 15
cdr3_aa: CASSYTGTGGYEQYF

clone_size: -
v_call: TRBV29-1
j_call: TRBJ2-1
cdr3_length: 14
cdr3_aa: CSVAGTSGYNEQFF

clone_size: -
v_call: TRBV7-8
j_call: TRBJ2-1
cdr3_length: 13
cdr3_aa: CASSSLGYNEQFF

clone_size: -
v_call: TRBV18
j_call: TRBJ1-5
cdr3_length: 14
cdr3_aa: CASSPGTENQPQHF

clone_size: -
v_call: TRBV5-1
j_call: TRBJ1-5
cdr3_length: 15
cdr3_aa: CASSPEGAANQPQHF

clone_size: -
v_call: TRBV10-3
j_call: TRBJ2-7
cdr3_length: 14
cdr3_aa: CAISGGGEEKEQYF

clone_size: -
v_call: TRBV9
j_call: TRBJ1-2
cdr3_length: 15
cdr3_aa: CASSVGGGHLYGYTF

clone_size: -
v_call: TRBV5-6
j_call: TRBJ2-1
cdr3_length: 11
cdr3_aa: CASSLGGEQFF

clone_size: -
v_call: TRBV7-9
j_call: TRBJ2-7
cdr3_length: 13
cdr3_aa: CATHSAGFYEQYF

clone_size: -
v_call: TRBV18
j_call: TRBJ1-1
cdr3_length: 17
cdr3_aa: CASSPLGGGGAGTEAFF

clone_size: -
v_call: TRBV7-9
j_call: TRBJ2-2
cdr3_length: 16
cdr3_aa: CASSDLGRGDTGELFF

clone_size: -
v_call: TRBV6-1
j_call: TRBJ2-5
cdr3_length: 15
cdr3_aa: CASNRNNYFQETQYF

clone_size: -
v_call: TRBV18
j_call: TRBJ2-5
cdr3_length: 15
cdr3_aa: CASSPPGGVQETQYF

clone_size: once
v_call: TRBV28
j_call: TRBJ1-1
cdr3_length: 13
cdr3_aa: CAVIRRANTEAFF

clone_size: -
v_call: TRBV7-1
j_call: TRBJ2-7
cdr3_length: 13
cdr3_aa: CASSLWQTYEQYF

clone_size: -
v_call: TRBV18
j_call: TRBJ2-2
cdr3_length: 13
cdr3_aa: CASSPAGAGELFF

clone_size: -
v_call: TRBV28
j_call: TRBJ2-2
cdr3_length: 14
cdr3_aa: CASSSGQRTGELFF

clone_size: once
v_call: TRBV7-7
j_call: TRBJ1-5
cdr3_length: 13
cdr3_aa: CASSLAMDQPQHF

clone_size: -
v_call: TRBV11-2
j_call: TRBJ1-6
cdr3_length: 15
cdr3_aa: CASSSIRDRVSPLHF

clone_size: -
v_call: TRBV7-2
j_call: TRBJ2-7
cdr3_length: 15
cdr3_aa: CASSLGAGMFGEQYF

clone_size: -
v_call: TRBV19
j_call: TRBJ2-3
cdr3_length: 15
cdr3_aa: CASRHASGSTDTQYF

clone_size: few
v_call: TRBV6-5
j_call: TRBJ1-1
cdr3_length: 13
cdr3_aa: CASRNTMNTEAFF

clone_size: -
v_call: TRBV7-9
j_call: TRBJ2-2
cdr3_length: 15
cdr3_aa: CASSPWDRNTGELFF

clone_size: -
v_call: TRBV19
j_call: TRBJ2-3
cdr3_length: 15
cdr3_aa: CASSIDRGVQDTQYF

clone_size: -
v_call: TRBV9
j_call: TRBJ2-7
cdr3_length: 14
cdr3_aa: CASSPFARADEQYF

clone_size: -
v_call: TRBV7-6
j_call: TRBJ2-3
cdr3_length: 12
cdr3_aa: CASSLRADTQYF

clone_size: -
v_call: TRBV7-9
j_call: TRBJ2-1
cdr3_length: 16
cdr3_aa: CASSLLRGASYNEQFF

clone_size: once
v_call: TRBV2
j_call: TRBJ2-4
cdr3_length: 14
cdr3_aa: CASSEGSVRNIQYF

clone_size: -
v_call: TRBV6-6
j_call: TRBJ2-3
cdr3_length: 13
cdr3_aa: CASRRPPGDTQYF

clone_size: -
v_call: TRBV6-5
j_call: TRBJ2-7
cdr3_length: 14
cdr3_aa: CASSIQRESYEQYF

clone_size: -
v_call: TRBV19
j_call: TRBJ2-7
cdr3_length: 15
cdr3_aa: CASSIELAGSYEQYF

clone_size: -
v_call: TRBV14
j_call: TRBJ2-3
cdr3_length: 15
cdr3_aa: CASSQLTGVTDTQYF

clone_size: once
v_call: TRBV19
j_call: TRBJ1-6
cdr3_length: 14
cdr3_aa: CASSQQGGNSPLHF

clone_size: few
v_call: TRBV5-4
j_call: TRBJ2-2
cdr3_length: 14
cdr3_aa: CASSLSQNTGELFF

clone_size: -
v_call: TRBV10-3
j_call: -
cdr3_length: 15
cdr3_aa: CAISEQGQGAYEQYF

clone_size: -
v_call: TRBV5-4
j_call: TRBJ2-1
cdr3_length: 15
cdr3_aa: CASSTNRGQNNEQFF

clone_size: -
v_call: TRBV23-1
j_call: TRBJ2-7
cdr3_length: 18
cdr3_aa: CASSHKRRIEKKAYEQYF

clone_size: few
v_call: TRBV6-5
j_call: TRBJ1-5
cdr3_length: 15
cdr3_aa: CASSYSSSRGQAQHF

clone_size: -
v_call: TRBV19
j_call: TRBJ2-7
cdr3_length: 14
cdr3_aa: CASSMPGPPYEQYF

clone_size: few
v_call: TRBV6-5
j_call: TRBJ1-5
cdr3_length: 13
cdr3_aa: CASSYWQVGPQHF

clone_size: -
v_call: TRBV23-1
j_call: TRBJ2-4
cdr3_length: 13
cdr3_aa: CASNRLAKNIQYF

clone_size: -
v_call: TRBV6-1
j_call: TRBJ2-7
cdr3_length: 13
cdr3_aa: CASNFSPSYEQYF

clone_size: few
v_call: TRBV11-2
j_call: TRBJ2-2
cdr3_length: 18
cdr3_aa: CASSWGFTGSRTTGELFF

clone_size: -
v_call: TRBV28
j_call: TRBJ1-1
cdr3_length: 13
cdr3_aa: CASRKLGNLAAFF